Below are 25 T cell receptor beta chains sequenced from a single sample in a study of shared clonotypes between healthy human individuals. Repertoires were generated with immunoSEQ multiplex PCR, while TCRdb's copy carries only in-frame clones and drops some. The sample shows a few hundred thousand clones, more than 95% of them seen only once. Sequenced material: naive CD4+ T cells sorted from blood. The subset denotes: CD45RA+ positively selected. The receptor set was obtained from a woman aged 25 to 45 in good health.

V and J are TRBV19 and TRBJ2-1; no firm D call. V shed 6 bases and J shed 4 bases, with 13 bases lying between them. The germline V gene has CDR1 LNHDA and CDR2 SQIVND (reference sequence). The CDR3 has 14 residues. The CDR3 here is CASRKGPRYNEQFF. Here the CDR3 DNA reads TGTGCCAGTAGGAAGGGCCCCCGGTACAATGAGCAGTTCTTC. Filled out from reference TRBV19 and TRBJ2-1, the complete variable domain reads DGGITQSPKYLFRKEGQNVTLSCEQNLNHDAMYWYRQDPGQGLRLIYYSQIVNDFQKGDIAEGYSVSREKKESFPLTVTSAQKNPTAFYLCASRKGPRYNEQFFGPGTRLTVL.

The rearrangement links TRBV29-1 to TRBJ2-1; 11 bases are shared with TRBD2. Germline V gene sequence: CDR1 SQVTM, CDR2 ANQGSEA. The CDR3 contains 12 residues. V shed 7 bases, J shed 7 bases, and the junction held 3 bases outside the gene matches. The CDR3 region has the DNA TGCAGCGCTGGGACTAGCGGTAATGAGCAGTTCTTC. It is translated as CSAGTSGNEQFF.

J is TRBJ2-1 and V is TRBV10-1, with 8 bases aligning to TRBD2. Germline CDR1 reads WNHNN; CDR2 reads SYGVQD (reference sequence). The CDR3 has 16 residues. Trimming took 3 bases from V and 1 from J; bases not matched to a gene: 5. CDR3 sequence: CASSEEVAGSYNEQFF. DNA of the CDR3: TGCGCCAGCAGTGAAGAAGTAGCGGGATCCTACAATGAGCAGTTCTTC.

The V and J genes are TRBV29-1 and TRBJ2-7; D remains unclear. Germline CDR1 is SQVTM and CDR2 is ANQGSEA. The CDR3 contains 12 residues. V gave up 1 base and J gave up 3 bases, with 7 bases separating them. CDR3 nucleotides: TGCAGCGTTGAAGGACTCGACTACGAGCAGTACTTC. As protein: CSVEGLDYEQYF.

The chain has TRBV7-6 and TRBJ2-2, with D possibly being TRBD1 (5 bases). Germline lookup yields CDR1 SGHVS and CDR2 FNYEAQ. V gave up 1 base and J gave up 4 bases, with 7 bases separating them. The CDR3 spans 14 residues. The CDR3 DNA is TGTGCCAGCAGCTTAGTAAGGGGCACCGGGGAGCTGTTTTTT. This encodes CASSLVRGTGELFF.

V gene TRBV7-9 combines with J gene TRBJ2-6; maybe TRBD1 (5 bases). Trimming pared 9 bases from V and 0 bases from J, leaving 18 bases between. Germline CDR1 is SEHNR and CDR2 is FQNEAQ (reference sequence). This CDR3 comprises 17 residues. Written as DNA, the CDR3 is TGTGCCAGGGAGACGGTCCGCGGACACTCTGGGGCCAACGTCCTGACTTTC. It yields the protein CARETVRGHSGANVLTF.

The V call is TRBV2, the J call TRBJ1-6; possibly TRBD1 for D (5 bases). V was pared by 6 bases and J by 4 bases, with 19 bases between. Germline CDR1 reads SNHLY; CDR2 reads FYNNEI. This CDR3 spans 17 amino acids. This CDR3 is CASRAPSGTDYNSPLHF. The CDR3 DNA reads TGTGCCAGCAGGGCTCCCTCCGGGACGGATTATAATTCACCCCTCCACTTT.

This rearrangement joins TRBV10-1 to TRBJ2-2, with TRBD1 matching 7 bases. J was trimmed by 5 bases and V by 6 bases; bases with no gene match: 3. CDR3 size: 13 residues. Germline V lookup: CDR1 WNHNN, CDR2 SYGVQD (reference sequence). The CDR3: CASSLQGTGELFF. The CDR3 nucleotides are TGCGCCAGCAGCCTACAGGGGACCGGGGAGCTGTTTTTT.

This rearrangement joins TRBV11-2 to TRBJ2-3; the match to TRBD2 covers 13 bases. Germline-derived CDR1 and CDR2 are SGHAT and FQNNGV. Losses at the gene ends were 5 bases for V and 6 bases for J; bases not matched to a gene: 5. The CDR3 spans 15 residues. The CDR3 DNA follows: TGTGCCAGCAGCCTAACTAGCGGGAGGGCGGATACGCAGTATTTT. It translates to CASSLTSGRADTQYF.

The rearrangement links TRBV5-4 to TRBJ2-5; D is ambiguous. Germline-derived CDR1 and CDR2 are SGHNT and YYREEE (reference sequence). This CDR3 spans 15 amino acids. V lost 4 bases and J lost 3, with 16 bases in between. The CDR3 DNA sequence: TGTGCCAGCAGCGACTTCATCATAGGGAAAGAGACCCAGTACTTC. Protein product: CASSDFIIGKETQYF. Together with reference TRBV5-4 and TRBJ2-5, the CDR3 gives the full variable domain: ETGVTQSPTHLIKTRGQQVTLRCSSQSGHNTVSWYQQALGQGPQFIFQYYREEENGRGNFPPRFSGLQFPNYSSELNVNALELDDSALYLCASSDFIIGKETQYFGPGTRLLVL.

The chain is built from TRBV6-6 and TRBJ2-4; TRBD2 is a possible D gene (6 bases). The CDR3 extends over 16 amino acids. Germline CDR1 MNHNY, CDR2 SVGAGI (reference sequence). V gave up 0 bases and J gave up 3 bases, with 12 bases separating them. The CDR3 reads CASSYSRDFGKNIQYF. The CDR3 bases are TGTGCCAGCAGTTACTCGCGGGACTTCGGCAAAAACATTCAGTACTTC.

The V call is TRBV6-5, the J call TRBJ1-1; TRBD1 agrees at 9 bases. Germline lookup yields CDR1 MNHEY and CDR2 SVGAGI. The CDR3 runs to 13 residues. V was clipped by 5 bases and J by 6 bases; unmatched bases: 4. The CDR3 loop reads CASSRTGAAEAFF. Here the CDR3 DNA reads TGTGCCAGCAGTCGGACAGGGGCAGCTGAAGCTTTCTTT.

J is TRBJ1-5 and V is TRBV6-5; D unresolved. Germline CDR1 is MNHEY and CDR2 is SVGAGI. The CDR3 runs to 12 residues. Trimming stripped 1 base from V and 7 bases from J, with 5 bases between. This CDR3 reads CASSYLGQPQHF. As DNA, the CDR3 is TGTGCCAGCAGTTACTTAGGACAGCCCCAGCATTTT.

The rearrangement links TRBV15 to TRBJ2-7; D gene ambiguous. The CDR3 runs 15 residues. The germline gives CDR1 LNHNV, CDR2 YYDKDF (reference sequence). The ends were cut back, 0 bases at V and 2 bases at J, with 11 bases in the middle. The CDR3 is CATSRDPARTYEQYF. CDR3 DNA sequence: TGTGCCACCAGCAGAGATCCCGCTCGAACCTACGAGCAGTACTTC. Filled out from reference TRBV15 and TRBJ2-7, the complete variable domain reads DAMVIQNPRYQVTQFGKPVTLSCSQTLNHNVMYWYQQKSSQAPKLLFHYYDKDFNNEADTPDNFQSRRPNTSFCFLDIRSPGLGDTAMYLCATSRDPARTYEQYFGPGTRLTVT.

The chain joins TRBV5-4 to TRBJ1-2; 10 positions match TRBD1. CDR1 and CDR2 (germline): SGHNT, YYREEE (reference sequence). J was trimmed by 5 bases and V by 2 bases; bases with no gene match: 12. The CDR3 sequence is 17 residues long. The CDR3 protein is CASSFENDRGHSYGYTF. In nucleotides, the CDR3 is TGTGCCAGCAGCTTCGAGAATGACAGGGGGCATTCTTATGGCTACACCTTC.

V usage is TRBV28 and J usage is TRBJ1-3; D uncertain. V was trimmed by 4 bases and J by 2 bases, leaving 9 bases between them. From germline, CDR1 is MDHEN and CDR2 SYDVKM. This CDR3 contains 14 residues. CDR3: CASSSGRAGNTIYF. As DNA, the CDR3 is TGTGCCAGCAGTTCGGGGAGAGCTGGAAACACCATATATTTT.

The rearrangement uses TRBV4-2 and TRBJ2-7, with 11 bases identical to TRBD2. The CDR3 length is 18 residues. The J segment lost 1 base and the V segment lost 4 bases, leaving 12 bases of the junction unmatched. Germline V gene lookup returns CDR1 LGHNA and CDR2 YNFKEQ. The CDR3 DNA sequence: TGTGCCAGCAGCCCAACAATGGCTAGCGGGAGGATATCCTACGAGCAGTACTTC. The encoded protein is CASSPTMASGRISYEQYF.

The J gene is TRBJ2-6, the V gene TRBV29-1; 8 positions match TRBD1. J was trimmed by 0 bases and V by 5 bases; bases with no gene match: 6. CDR1 is SQVTM and CDR2 is ANQGSEA in the germline V gene. The CDR3 extends over 16 amino acids. DNA for the CDR3: TGCAGCGTTTCTGGACAGGGATTCTCTGGGGCCAACGTCCTGACTTTC. This gives the protein CSVSGQGFSGANVLTF. The full variable domain, its missing parts supplied by reference TRBV29-1 and TRBJ2-6, is SAVISQKPSRDICQRGTSLTIQCQVDSQVTMMFWYRQQPGQSLTLIATANQGSEATYESGFVIDKFPISRPNLTFSTLTVSNMSPEDSSIYLCSVSGQGFSGANVLTFGAGSRLTVL.

V is TRBV27 and J is TRBJ2-1; D possibly uses TRBD1 or TRBD2 (5 bases each). Germline-derived CDR1 and CDR2 are MNHEY and SMNVEV (reference sequence). This CDR3 is 14 amino acids long. V lost 4 bases and J lost 3, with 10 bases in between. This chain's CDR3 is CASSSPGRYNEQFF. DNA of the CDR3: TGTGCCAGCAGTTCTCCGGGACGCTACAATGAGCAGTTCTTC.

The V and J genes are TRBV30 and TRBJ1-2; possible D gene TRBD1, 5 bases. Trimming pared 2 bases from V and 4 bases from J, leaving 8 bases between. The germline CDR1 and CDR2 sequences are GTSNPN and SVGIG (reference sequence). CDR3 length: 12 residues. The CDR3 DNA reads TGTGCCTGGAGTAGGCAGGGCTATGGCTACACCTTC. Translating it yields CAWSRQGYGYTF.

As to this clone: One end of the junction does not line up with germline, which may come from a read error. The J gene is TRBJ2-7, the V gene TRBV5-1, with D perhaps TRBD1 (5 bases). The CDR3 has 12 amino acids. Germline lookup yields CDR1 SGHRS and CDR2 YFSETQ. CDR3 DNA sequence: TGCGCCAGCAGGGACACATCCTGCGAGCAGTACTTC. Its translation: CASRDTSCEQYF.

This clone was picked up a small number of times. This chain connects TRBV6-1 to TRBJ2-7; weak D call: TRBD1 (6 bases). This CDR3 has 14 residues. Germline V gives CDR1 MNHNS, CDR2 SASEGT. V lost 6 bases and J 6 bases, leaving 18 bases between the germline ends. The CDR3 nucleotides read TGTGCCAGCAGGGACAGTACTACCTTTGGCGAGCAGTACTTC. It specifies CASRDSTTFGEQYF.

In this sample, this clone turned up once. The chain links TRBV5-1 to TRBJ2-3; 11 bases fit TRBD2. The CDR3 extends over 16 amino acids. The germline V gene has CDR1 SGHRS and CDR2 YFSETQ. V gave up 4 bases and J gave up 3 bases; unmatched junction bases: 7. The CDR3 nucleotides are TGCGCCAGCAGCCTACAACTAGCGGGAGAAACAGATACGCAGTATTTT. Protein sequence: CASSLQLAGETDTQYF.

The J gene is TRBJ2-3, the V gene TRBV6-6; tentatively, D is TRBD1 (6 bases). Germline lookup yields CDR1 MNHNY and CDR2 SVGAGI (reference sequence). The CDR3 loop spans 14 amino acids. Trimming took 7 bases from V and 1 from J, leaving 12 bases between them. CDR3 sequence: CASTRGLGTDTQYF. The CDR3, as DNA: TGTGCCAGCACCAGGGGTCTCGGCACAGATACGCAGTATTTT.

The chain recombines TRBV4-1 with TRBJ1-2; tentatively, D is TRBD1 (6 bases). This CDR3 is built from 16 residues. Trimming left V 0 bases short and J 8 bases short, with 19 bases between. Germline CDR1 and CDR2: MGHRA and YSYEKL. CDR3 residues: CASSQDSDRPRGGYTF. The CDR3 region has the DNA TGCGCCAGCAGCCAAGATAGTGACAGGCCGCGGGGAGGCTACACCTTC.